A selection of T cell receptor beta chains follows, all from one sample in a study of breast tumors, draining lymph nodes, adjacent tissues. TCRdb itself ran the multiplex PCR reads through MiXCR, one entry per CDR3 protein. The sample holds 6,000 or so distinct CDR3 sequences, approximately 41% seen once. Sequences were obtained from tumor-adjacent breast tissue. The receptors shown here come from a female donor with breast cancer. Some clones in this sample may be carry-over from other donors' samples. The CDR3 runs from the conserved cysteine through the conserved F or W. D genes are given only for firm matches. Not every row has a clone size; where given, it reads once, few, many or a size class.

V	size	J	D	DNA	CDR3
TRBV28	-	TRBJ1-5	TRBD1	TGTGCCACCCGTCAGGGGGAAGGTCAGCCCCAGCATTTT	CATRQGEGQPQHF
TRBV9	many	TRBJ2-1	TRBD2	TGTGCCCGGATTGGACTAGCCGTCAATGAGCAGTTCTTC	CARIGLAVNEQFF
TRBV9	medium-sized	TRBJ1-3	TRBD1	TGTGCCAGCAGCGTAGAGGGACAGGGCTCTGGAAACACCATATATTTT	CASSVEGQGSGNTIYF
TRBV25-1	once	TRBJ2-5	-	TGTGCCAGCAGTGATCGGGGACCTGGCTGGGAGACCCAGTACTTC	CASSDRGPGWETQYF
TRBV5-1	-	TRBJ2-1	-	TGCGCCAGCAGCTCAGCATCCGAGCAGTTCTTC	CASSSASEQFF
TRBV4-3	medium-sized	TRBJ2-7	-	TGCGCCAGCAGCCAAGATAGAGGGGCGGACGAGCAGTACTTC	CASSQDRGADEQYF
TRBV2	-	TRBJ1-4	TRBD1	TGTGCCAGCAGTGACCAGGGGGAGAGCGAAAAACTGTTTTTT	CASSDQGESEKLFF
TRBV11-3	many	TRBJ2-1	TRBD2	TGTGCCAGCAGCTTAGAACTAGCGGGAGGCGATGAGCAGTTCTTC	CASSLELAGGDEQFF
TRBV6-2/TRBV6-3	many	TRBJ2-5	TRBD2	TGTGCCAGCGAGTTAGGAGCGGGAGGGAAAGAGACCCAGTACTTC	CASELGAGGKETQYF
TRBV5-1	many	TRBJ2-2	TRBD2	TGCGCCAGCAGCGTGACTACTAGCGGGACCGAGGAGCTGTTTTTT	CASSVTTSGTEELFF
TRBV11-2	large	TRBJ2-7	TRBD2	TGTGCCAGCAGTTTAAGTGGTACTAGCGGGGCCCATAGGTCCTACGAGCAGTACTTC	CASSLSGTSGAHRSYEQYF
TRBV6-2/TRBV6-3	large	TRBJ2-7	TRBD1	TGTGCCAGCAGTTACCGTTCCGGGACAGCCCACGAGCAGTACTTC	CASSYRSGTAHEQYF
TRBV20-1	many	TRBJ2-4	-	TGCAGTGTTCCGCCCCCAGCGGAGCGAACAGCCAAAAACATTCAGTACTTC	CSVPPPAERTAKNIQYF
TRBV27	many	TRBJ1-2	-	TGTGCCAGCAGTTCGACCCGGACAGCGAGGGTCTATGGCTACACCTTC	CASSSTRTARVYGYTF
TRBV6-2/TRBV6-3	medium-sized	TRBJ2-7	-	TGTGCCAGCAGTTACCCGACAAGGGACGAGCAGTACTTC	CASSYPTRDEQYF
TRBV2	-	TRBJ1-2	TRBD1	TGTGTCAGCAGGGACAGTCCCGGAGAGGGTGGCTACACCTTC	CVSRDSPGEGGYTF
TRBV2	many	TRBJ2-1	TRBD2	TGTGCCAGCACCCTAAGTTGGGCTAGCGGGTACTACAATGAGCAGTTCTTC	CASTLSWASGYYNEQFF
TRBV11-2	-	TRBJ1-3	-	TGTGCCAGCAGCTTAGGAGGCCGGAGCACCATATATTTT	CASSLGGRSTIYF
TRBV20-1	-	TRBJ1-5	-	TGCAGTGCTAGAGATGGGGGAGATAGCAATCAGCCCCAGCATTTT	CSARDGGDSNQPQHF
TRBV5-1	-	TRBJ2-1	-	TGCGCCAGCAGCTTGGTGGTTCCTAGCAGATTCTACAATGAGCAGTTCTTC	CASSLVVPSRFYNEQFF
TRBV4-3	many	TRBJ2-2	-	TGCGCCAGCAGCCAAAGCTTTAACACCGGGGAGCTGTTTTTT	CASSQSFNTGELFF
TRBV4-3	many	TRBJ2-2	TRBD2	TGCGCCAGCAGCCAAGAACCCCCGGGACTAGCGGGAGGCACCGGGGAGCTGTTTTTT	CASSQEPPGLAGGTGELFF
TRBV24-1	-	TRBJ1-2	TRBD1	TGTGCCACCAGCGGGACAGGGGGTGTTGGCTACACCTTC	CATSGTGGVGYTF
TRBV7-6	-	TRBJ2-7	TRBD2	TGTGCCAGCAGTCCCGGACTAGCGGGACAAAACTACGAGCAGTACTTC	CASSPGLAGQNYEQYF
TRBV30	-	TRBJ2-7	-	TGTGCCTGGAGTGTACAGAGGTGGCCCACGCAAGACGAACAGTACTTC	CAWSVQRWPTQDEQYF
TRBV2	-	TRBJ2-5	TRBD1	TGTGCCAGCAGGGGACAGGGAGGGGAGACCCAGTACTTC	CASRGQGGETQYF